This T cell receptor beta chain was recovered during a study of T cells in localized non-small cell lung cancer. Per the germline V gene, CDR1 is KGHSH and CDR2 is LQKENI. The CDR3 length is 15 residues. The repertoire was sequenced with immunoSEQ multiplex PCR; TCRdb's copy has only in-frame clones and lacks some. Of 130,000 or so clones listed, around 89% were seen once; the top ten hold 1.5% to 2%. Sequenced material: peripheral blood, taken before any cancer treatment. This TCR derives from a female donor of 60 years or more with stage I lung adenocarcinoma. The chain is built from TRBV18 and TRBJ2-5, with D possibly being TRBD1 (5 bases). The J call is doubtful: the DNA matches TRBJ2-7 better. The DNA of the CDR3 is TGTGCCAGCTCACCGAGCCGAGACAGTTCCTACGAGCAGTACTTC. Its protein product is CASSPSRDSSYEQYF.